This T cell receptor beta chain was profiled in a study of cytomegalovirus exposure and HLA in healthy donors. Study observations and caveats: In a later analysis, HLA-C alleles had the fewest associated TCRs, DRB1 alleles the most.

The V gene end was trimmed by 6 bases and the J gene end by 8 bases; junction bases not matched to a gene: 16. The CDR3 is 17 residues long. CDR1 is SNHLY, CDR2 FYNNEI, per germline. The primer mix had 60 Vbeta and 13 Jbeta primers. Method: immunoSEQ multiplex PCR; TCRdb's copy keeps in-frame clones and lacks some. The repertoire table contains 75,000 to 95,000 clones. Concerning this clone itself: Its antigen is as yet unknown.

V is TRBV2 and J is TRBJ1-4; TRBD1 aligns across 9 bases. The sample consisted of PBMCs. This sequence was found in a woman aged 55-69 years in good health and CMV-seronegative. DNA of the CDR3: TGTGCCAGCAGGAAGGCTCACCCGGGACAGGGAAGCGAAAAACTGTTTTTT. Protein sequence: CASRKAHPGQGSEKLFF.